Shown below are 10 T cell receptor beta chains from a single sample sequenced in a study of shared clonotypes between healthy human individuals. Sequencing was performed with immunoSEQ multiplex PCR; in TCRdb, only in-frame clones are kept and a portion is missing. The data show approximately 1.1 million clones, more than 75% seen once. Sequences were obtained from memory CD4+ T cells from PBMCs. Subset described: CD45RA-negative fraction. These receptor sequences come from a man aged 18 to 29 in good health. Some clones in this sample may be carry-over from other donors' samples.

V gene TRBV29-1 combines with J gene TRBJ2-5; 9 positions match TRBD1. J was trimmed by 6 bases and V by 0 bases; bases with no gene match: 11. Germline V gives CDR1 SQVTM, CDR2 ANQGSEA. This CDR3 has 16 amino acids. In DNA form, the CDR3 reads TGCAGCGTTGAAGATCCCGGACAGGGGTACGAAAAGACCCAGTACTTC. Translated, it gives CSVEDPGQGYEKTQYF. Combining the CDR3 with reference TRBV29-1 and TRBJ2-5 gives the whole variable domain SAVISQKPSRDICQRGTSLTIQCQVDSQVTMMFWYRQQPGQSLTLIATANQGSEATYESGFVIDKFPISRPNLTFSTLTVSNMSPEDSSIYLCSVEDPGQGYEKTQYFGPGTRLLVL.

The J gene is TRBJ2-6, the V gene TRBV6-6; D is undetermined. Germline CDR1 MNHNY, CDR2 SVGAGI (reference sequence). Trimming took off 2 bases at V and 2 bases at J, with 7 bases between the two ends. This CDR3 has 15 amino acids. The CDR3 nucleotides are TGTGCCAGCAGTTACGTCCTGGCTGGGGCCAACGTCCTGACTTTC. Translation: CASSYVLAGANVLTF.

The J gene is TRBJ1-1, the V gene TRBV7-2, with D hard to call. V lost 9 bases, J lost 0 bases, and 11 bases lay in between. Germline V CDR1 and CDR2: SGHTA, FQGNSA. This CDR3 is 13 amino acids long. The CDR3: CASGVNMNTEAFF. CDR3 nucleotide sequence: TGTGCCAGTGGGGTAAATATGAACACTGAAGCTTTCTTT.

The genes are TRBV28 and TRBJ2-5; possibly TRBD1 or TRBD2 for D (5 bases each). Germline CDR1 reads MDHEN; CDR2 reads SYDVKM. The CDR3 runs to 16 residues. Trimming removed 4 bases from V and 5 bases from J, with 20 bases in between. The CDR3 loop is CASSSINAGRGETQYF. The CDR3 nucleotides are TGTGCCAGCAGTTCAATCAACGCAGGGAGAGGGGAGACCCAGTACTTC.

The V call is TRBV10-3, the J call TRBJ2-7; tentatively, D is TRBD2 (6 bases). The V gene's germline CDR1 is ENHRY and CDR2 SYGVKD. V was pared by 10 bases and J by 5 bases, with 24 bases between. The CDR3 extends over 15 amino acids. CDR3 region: CATSFGETRVHEQYF. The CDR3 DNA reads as TGTGCCACCTCTTTTGGTGAGACTAGGGTCCACGAGCAGTACTTC.

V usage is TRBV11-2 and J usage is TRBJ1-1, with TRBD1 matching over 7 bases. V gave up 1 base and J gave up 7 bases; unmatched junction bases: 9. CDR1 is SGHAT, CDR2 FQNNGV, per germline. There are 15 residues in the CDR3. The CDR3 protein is CASSLADQGTVEAFF. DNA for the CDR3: TGTGCCAGCAGCTTAGCGGATCAGGGGACAGTTGAAGCTTTCTTT.

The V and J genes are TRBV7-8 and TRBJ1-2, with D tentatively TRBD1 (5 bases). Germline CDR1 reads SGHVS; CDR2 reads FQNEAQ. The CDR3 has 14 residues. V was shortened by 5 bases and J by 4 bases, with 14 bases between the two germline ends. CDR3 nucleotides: TGTGCCAGCAGCATTACCTTAGGGGCCTATGGCTACACCTTC. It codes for CASSITLGAYGYTF.

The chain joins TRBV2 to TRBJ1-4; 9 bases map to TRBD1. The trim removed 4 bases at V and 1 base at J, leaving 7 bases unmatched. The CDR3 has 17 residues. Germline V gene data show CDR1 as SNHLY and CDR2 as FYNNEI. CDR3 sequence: CASSVTGGGRTNEKLFF. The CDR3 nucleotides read TGTGCCAGCAGTGTCACAGGGGGCGGTAGAACTAATGAAAAACTGTTTTTT.

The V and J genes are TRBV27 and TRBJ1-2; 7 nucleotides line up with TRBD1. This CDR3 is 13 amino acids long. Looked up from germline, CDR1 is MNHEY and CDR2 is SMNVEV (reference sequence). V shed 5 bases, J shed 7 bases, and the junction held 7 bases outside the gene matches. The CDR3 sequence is CASSGPRGIGYTF. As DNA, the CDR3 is TGTGCCAGCAGTGGGCCCAGGGGGATTGGCTACACCTTC.

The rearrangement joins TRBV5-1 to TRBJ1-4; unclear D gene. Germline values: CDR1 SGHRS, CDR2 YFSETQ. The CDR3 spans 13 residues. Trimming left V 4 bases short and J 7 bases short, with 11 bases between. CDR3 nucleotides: TGCGCCAGCAGCCTGGGCCTGGGTGAAAAACTGTTTTTT. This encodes CASSLGLGEKLFF.